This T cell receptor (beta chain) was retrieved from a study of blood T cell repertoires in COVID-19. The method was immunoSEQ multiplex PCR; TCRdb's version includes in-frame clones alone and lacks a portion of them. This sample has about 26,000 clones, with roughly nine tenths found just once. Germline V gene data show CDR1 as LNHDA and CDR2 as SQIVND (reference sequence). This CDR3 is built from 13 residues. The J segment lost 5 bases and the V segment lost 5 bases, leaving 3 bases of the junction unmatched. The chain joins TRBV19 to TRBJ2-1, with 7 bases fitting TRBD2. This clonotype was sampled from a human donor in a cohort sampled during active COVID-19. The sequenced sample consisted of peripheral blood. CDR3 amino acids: CASSVGTNNEQFF. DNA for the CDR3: TGTGCCAGTAGTGTCGGGACTAACAATGAGCAGTTCTTC.